This is a list of T cell receptor beta chains from one sample in a study of cytomegalovirus exposure and HLA in healthy donors. The method was immunoSEQ multiplex PCR; TCRdb's version includes in-frame clones alone and lacks a portion of them. Of over 150,000 clones listed, 65% to 85% are singletons. Sequences were obtained from PBMCs. The receptors originated from a woman in her 30s in good health and CMV-seropositive. Each CDR3 is given with its conserved first and last residue. The order of the fields is clone size, J gene, V gene, D gene, CDR3 protein, CDR3 DNA. A D gene is named only where the DNA matches it firmly. Size is stated for part of the rows, as once, few or many counts, or as a class when the clone is expanded.

>once|TRBJ1-1|TRBV7-9|.
CATGPGAEAFF
TGTGCCACCGGACCAGGGGCTGAAGCTTTCTTT
>few|TRBJ1-4|TRBV29-1|.
CSGTTGYEKLFF
TGCAGCGGGACCACAGGGTACGAAAAACTGTTTTTT
>.|TRBJ1-5|TRBV10-3|TRBD1
CASGQGDQPQHF
TGTGCCTCCGGACAGGGGGACCAGCCCCAGCATTTT
>.|TRBJ1-4|TRBV6-1|.
CASLRSGGIKEKLFF
TGTGCCAGCCTAAGGTCGGGGGGCATTAAAGAAAAACTGTTTTTT
>.|TRBJ1-4|TRBV27|.
CASSWNSHATNEKLFF
TGTGCCAGCAGTTGGAACAGCCATGCAACTAATGAAAAACTGTTTTTT
>.|TRBJ1-5|TRBV10-3|.
CAISEYTGSNQPQHF
TGTGCCATCAGTGAATATACAGGTAGCAATCAGCCCCAGCATTTT
>.|TRBJ1-2|TRBV9|.
CASSSVVDIDRIFYGYTF
TGTGCCAGCAGCTCTGTAGTAGATATCGACAGGATCTTCTATGGCTACACCTTC
>.|TRBJ2-7|TRBV9|TRBD1
CASSVAGTVTYEQYF
TGTGCCAGCAGCGTAGCCGGGACAGTCACCTACGAGCAGTACTTC
>.|TRBJ2-7|TRBV19|.
CASSAHRAAYEQYF
TGTGCCAGTAGTGCCCACAGGGCGGCCTACGAGCAGTACTTC
>once|TRBJ2-1|TRBV5-1|TRBD1
CASSFNILGTGRNEQFF
TGCGCCAGCAGCTTTAACATTTTAGGGACAGGGAGGAATGAGCAGTTCTTC
>.|TRBJ2-7|TRBV2|.
CASDLIYRDTSGEQYF
TGTGCCAGCGATCTGATATATCGGGACACATCCGGGGAGCAGTACTTC
>.|TRBJ2-3|TRBV5-1|.
CASSLYTAYTDTQYF
TGCGCCAGCAGCTTGTACACAGCTTACACAGATACGCAGTATTTT
>once|TRBJ2-1|TRBV2|TRBD2
CATRETSAVNEQFF
TGTGCCACCAGGGAGACTAGCGCAGTCAATGAGCAGTTCTTC
>.|TRBJ1-1|TRBV7-3|TRBD1
CASSSTGANTEAFF
TGTGCCAGCAGCTCTACAGGGGCGAACACTGAAGCTTTCTTT
>few|TRBJ1-4|TRBV27|TRBD1
CASNQGGGTNEKLFF
TGTGCCAGCAATCAGGGGGGAGGAACTAATGAAAAACTGTTTTTT
>.|TRBJ1-5|TRBV19|.
CASMEGYQPQHF
TGTGCCAGTATGGAGGGTTATCAGCCCCAGCATTTT
>once|TRBJ1-1|TRBV19|.
CASSIYTEAFF
TGTGCCAGTAGTATCTACACTGAAGCTTTCTTT
>.|TRBJ1-2|TRBV20-1|.
CSGESNYGHTF
TGCAGTGGGGAGAGTAACTATGGCCACACCTTC
>.|TRBJ2-7|TRBV18|TRBD1
CASSPPGTGPEQYF
TGTGCCAGCTCACCACCTGGGACAGGCCCCGAGCAGTACTTC
>.|TRBJ2-7|TRBV29-1|.
CSVQTVNSYEQYF
TGCAGCGTTCAGACTGTGAACTCCTACGAGCAGTACTTC
>.|TRBJ1-2|TRBV9|TRBD1
CASSALRQGKDGYTF
TGTGCCAGCAGCGCCCTCAGACAGGGGAAGGATGGCTACACCTTC
>.|TRBJ1-1|TRBV19|TRBD1
CASRYRGDTEAFF
TGTGCCAGCAGGTACAGGGGTGACACTGAAGCTTTCTTT
>.|TRBJ1-1|TRBV6-5|.
CASRGGRVTEAFF
TGTGCCAGCCGGGGGGGGCGCGTCACTGAAGCTTTCTTT
>.|TRBJ1-1|TRBV5-4|TRBD1
CASSDRFRDRKTRGTEAFF
TGTGCCAGCAGCGACCGATTCCGGGACAGGAAAACGAGGGGCACTGAAGCTTTCTTT
>.|TRBJ2-3|TRBV5-1|.
CASSFPSSTDTQYF
TGCGCCAGCAGCTTCCCTTCTAGCACAGATACGCAGTATTTT
>few|TRBJ2-7|TRBV30|.
CACLRDIYEQYF
TGTGCCTGCCTGAGGGACATCTACGAGCAGTACTTC
>once|TRBJ2-2|TRBV2|TRBD1
CASKAGQGGTGELFF
TGTGCCAGCAAAGCGGGACAGGGAGGAACCGGGGAGCTGTTTTTT
>few|TRBJ2-5|TRBV18|TRBD1
CASSPSGGGETQYF
TGTGCCAGCTCACCTTCAGGGGGCGGCGAGACCCAGTACTTC
>.|TRBJ1-2|TRBV7-8|.
CASSLGGGSRRGYGYTF
TGTGCCAGCAGCTTAGGGGGTGGGTCGAGGAGGGGATATGGCTACACCTTC
>.|TRBJ2-6|TRBV7-8|TRBD1
CASSLRQGPPGTF
TGTGCCAGCAGCCTTAGACAGGGCCCACCCGGTACTTTC
>few|TRBJ1-4|TRBV29-1|TRBD1
CSVEVTGGGEKLFF
TGCAGCGTTGAAGTGACAGGGGGAGGTGAAAAACTGTTTTTT
>few|TRBJ2-7|TRBV7-8|.
CSSSLGQAYEQYF
TGTTCTAGCAGCTTGGGGCAGGCCTACGAGCAGTACTTC
>.|TRBJ1-1|TRBV11-3|.
CASSSDRNTEAFF
TGTGCCAGCAGCTCCGACAGGAACACTGAAGCTTTCTTT